What follows are 20 T cell receptor beta chains derived from one specimen sequenced in a study of blood T cell repertoires in COVID-19. This table comes from immunoSEQ multiplex PCR, and its TCRdb copy is limited to in-frame clones, with some not included. Counted here are 400,000 to 500,000 clones, roughly 88% occurring once; the ten biggest clones make up approximately 1.5%. Sequencing was performed on PBMCs or T cells enriched from blood (not recorded which). These TCRs come from a woman aged 18-35 years who had been exposed to COVID-19.

There are a few counts of this clone. The J gene is TRBJ1-3, the V gene TRBV28; 8 nucleotides match TRBD1. The CDR3 is made up of 16 amino acids. CDR1 and CDR2 from the germline V gene are MDHEN and SYDVKM. V lost 4 bases, J lost 11 bases, and 16 bases stayed unmatched. The CDR3 sequence is CASSSPRAGGPSAIYF. The CDR3 nucleotides are TGTGCCAGCAGTTCCCCCCGGGCAGGGGGCCCCTCCGCCATATATTTT.

This clone has just one count. This chain uses TRBV16 with TRBJ2-7, with 7 bases that match TRBD2. The junction had 5 bases not matched to a gene; V was cut back by 0 bases and J by 3 bases. Germline assignment: CDR1 KGHSY and CDR2 FQNENV. The CDR3 contains 15 residues. DNA for the CDR3: TGTGCCAGCAGCCAATCTCCGGCGGGGGACTACGAGCAGTACTTC. Translated, it gives CASSQSPAGDYEQYF.

This chain uses TRBV29-1 with TRBJ2-1; 14 bases line up with TRBD2. The CDR3 sequence is 17 residues long. Germline loops: CDR1 SQVTM, CDR2 ANQGSEA. V was clipped by 1 base and J by 0 bases; unmatched bases: 2. The CDR3 DNA sequence: TGCAGCGTTGAAGGACTAGCGGGAGGGAACTCCTACAATGAGCAGTTCTTC. Translated, it gives CSVEGLAGGNSYNEQFF.

The chain recombines TRBV2 with TRBJ1-2; 9 bases align to TRBD1. Germline CDR1 reads SNHLY; CDR2 reads FYNNEI. The CDR3 loop spans 13 amino acids. Trimming removed 7 bases from V and 13 bases from J; junction bases left unmatched: 13. This chain's CDR3 is CASMMGQGLVRTF. The CDR3, as DNA: TGTGCCAGCATGATGGGACAGGGCTTGGTGCGCACCTTC.

The genes are TRBV6-1 and TRBJ2-1; 8 bases map to TRBD2. The CDR3 loop spans 16 amino acids. V gave up 4 bases and J gave up 6 bases; unmatched junction bases: 11. CDR1 MNHNS and CDR2 SASEGT come from the germline V gene. The DNA of the CDR3 is TGTGCCAGCAGTGTACTGGGACTAGACTCTGGCAATGAGCAGTTCTTC. Its protein product is CASSVLGLDSGNEQFF.

The rearrangement joins TRBV6-5 to TRBJ1-1; 8 bases map to TRBD1. Germline values: CDR1 MNHEY, CDR2 SVGAGI. This CDR3 comprises 13 residues. After removal of 6 bases from V and 7 bases from J, the junction contained 7 bases not matched to a gene. CDR3 in amino acids: CASRARGTGEAFF. The CDR3 DNA follows: TGTGCCAGCAGAGCTAGAGGGACAGGTGAAGCTTTCTTT.

The CDR3 region has the DNA TGTGCCAGCAGCTTAGTCCGGGTAGGAGATACGCAGTATTTT. Protein: CASSLVRVGDTQYF. This chain connects TRBV7-9 to TRBJ2-3; D uncertain. In germline, CDR1 is SEHNR, CDR2 FQNEAQ (reference sequence). V was cut by 1 base and J by 5 bases, with 10 bases left in between. The CDR3 runs to 14 residues. Full variable domain (outside the CDR3, taken from reference TRBV7-9 and TRBJ2-3): DTGVSQNPRHKITKRGQNVTFRCDPISEHNRLYWYRQTLGQGPEFLTYFQNEAQLEKSRLLSDRFSAERPKGSFSTLEIQRTEQGDSAMYLCASSLVRVGDTQYFGPGTRLTVL.

Regarding this clone: This CDR3 is also generated by other DNA sequences in the sample. The CDR3: CASGRGTEAFF. The CDR3 DNA follows: TGTGCCAGCGGAAGGGGGACTGAAGCTTTCTTT. V usage is TRBV2 and J usage is TRBJ1-1; a weak D match, TRBD1 (6 bases). The CDR3 totals 11 residues. Between the trimmed V and J ends, which lost 8 bases and 5 bases, there was a span of 9 bases. Germline V gene data show CDR1 as SNHLY and CDR2 as FYNNEI.

On this clone: Different DNA sequences within this sample yield the same CDR3. The genes are TRBV19 and TRBJ2-7, with D hard to call. Looked up from germline, CDR1 is LNHDA and CDR2 is SQIVND (reference sequence). This CDR3 region has 13 residues. With 3 bases removed from V and 0 bases from J, the gap between germline ends came to 6 bases. CDR3 sequence: CASSIPGSYEQYF. The CDR3 DNA reads TGTGCCAGTAGTATCCCAGGCTCCTACGAGCAGTACTTC.

The chain links TRBV28 to TRBJ1-5; a weak D match, TRBD1 (6 bases). V lost 3 bases and J 0 bases, leaving 18 bases between the germline ends. The germline V gene has CDR1 MDHEN and CDR2 SYDVKM. The CDR3 is made up of 18 amino acids. CDR3 in DNA: TGTGCCAGCAGTTTCCGACAGGACCTTACCTATAGCAATCAGCCCCAGCATTTT. Translated, it gives CASSFRQDLTYSNQPQHF. The entire variable domain, with the rest obtained from reference TRBV28 and TRBJ1-5, is as follows: DVKVTQSSRYLVKRTGEKVFLECVQDMDHENMFWYRQDPGLGLRLIYFSYDVKMKEKGDIPEGYSVSREKKERFSLILESASTNQTSMYLCASSFRQDLTYSNQPQHFGDGTRLSIL.

V usage is TRBV30 and J usage is TRBJ1-1; D uncertain. The CDR3 extends over 11 amino acids. Between the trimmed V and J ends, which lost 8 bases and 0 bases, there was a span of 7 bases. Germline V gene data show CDR1 as GTSNPN and CDR2 as SVGIG (reference sequence). The CDR3 DNA is TGTGCCACTCATCTGAACACTGAAGCTTTCTTT. Protein: CATHLNTEAFF.

This clone has just one count. This sequence joins TRBV4-1 and TRBJ1-1, with no clear D. Germline-derived CDR1 and CDR2 are MGHRA and YSYEKL. The germline V and J ends were trimmed by 0 bases and 1 base, with 6 bases remaining between them. CDR3 size: 14 residues. CDR3 in DNA: TGCGCCAGCAGCCAAGATCCAGGGAACACTGAAGCTTTCTTT. Its protein is CASSQDPGNTEAFF.

The genes are TRBV28 and TRBJ1-1; D unclear. Germline CDR1 reads MDHEN; CDR2 reads SYDVKM. Trimming cost V 3 bases and J 0 bases, with 5 bases left between them. CDR3 size: 13 residues. The chain's CDR3 is CASSFRVNTEAFF. The CDR3 DNA reads TGTGCCAGCAGTTTCCGGGTGAACACTGAAGCTTTCTTT.

The chain is built from TRBV28 and TRBJ1-2; tentatively, D is TRBD1 (5 bases). V was trimmed by 7 bases and J by 6 bases, leaving 12 bases between them. The CDR3 is 12 residues long. Germline CDR1 MDHEN, CDR2 SYDVKM. The CDR3 bases are TGTGCCAGCACTCAACGGGGGGATGGCTACACCTTC. Its protein is CASTQRGDGYTF.

This chain connects TRBV6-5 to TRBJ2-7; maybe TRBD2 (7 bases). Trimming stripped 6 bases from V and 4 bases from J, with 16 bases between. The CDR3 loop spans 14 amino acids. The V gene's germline CDR1 is MNHEY and CDR2 SVGAGI. The DNA for the CDR3 is TGTGCCAGCAGCCCGAGGGGGGGCCCTTACGAGCAGTACTTC. Protein sequence: CASSPRGGPYEQYF.

This clone was detected once. CDR3 sequence (DNA): TGTGCCAGCTCGCCCCGACAGGGGGCGTACGAGCAGTACTTC. Translating it yields CASSPRQGAYEQYF. The rearrangement uses TRBV18 and TRBJ2-7; 10 bases are a match to TRBD1. The germline V gene encodes CDR1 KGHSH and CDR2 LQKENI. This CDR3 spans 14 amino acids. J was trimmed by 4 bases and V by 6 bases; bases with no gene match: 6.

This clone was observed a handful of times. The rearrangement uses TRBV11-2 and TRBJ2-5; 8 bases map to TRBD2. The length of the CDR3 is 16 residues. Trimming removed 5 bases from V and 0 bases from J; junction bases left unmatched: 8. Germline V gene lookup returns CDR1 SGHAT and CDR2 FQNNGV. This CDR3 reads CASSRTGTSYQETQYF. The CDR3 DNA is TGTGCCAGCAGCAGAACCGGGACTAGTTACCAAGAGACCCAGTACTTC.

This chain joins TRBV7-3 and TRBJ2-3; 9 bases are shared with TRBD1. The V gene end was trimmed by 4 bases and the J gene end by 2 bases; junction bases not matched to a gene: 4. Germline CDR1 is SGHTA and CDR2 is FQGTGA. The CDR3 covers 15 residues. CDR3 DNA: TGTGCCAGCAGCTCCGGGACAGGGATCACAGATACGCAGTATTTT. It is translated as CASSSGTGITDTQYF.

This clone occurred once. J is TRBJ2-7 and V is TRBV7-2, with 8 bases lining up with TRBD2. The CDR3 has 17 residues. V lost 4 bases to trimming and J lost 0 bases; unmatched junction nucleotides: 11. Germline values: CDR1 SGHTA, CDR2 FQGNSA. This chain's CDR3 is CASSSLAGGRSSYEQYF. CDR3 sequence (DNA): TGTGCCAGCAGCTCCCTTGCGGGGGGCCGTAGCTCCTACGAGCAGTACTTC. Looking up the rest from reference TRBV7-2 and TRBJ2-7 gives the full variable domain: GAGVSQSPSNKVTEKGKDVELRCDPISGHTALYWYRQSLGQGLEFLIYFQGNSAPDKSGLPSDRFSAERTGGSVSTLTIQRTQQEDSAVYLCASSSLAGGRSSYEQYFGPGTRLTVT.

A few counts support this clone. The chain joins TRBV7-2 to TRBJ1-1; D call uncertain. There are 11 residues in the CDR3. CDR1 and CDR2 (germline): SGHTA, FQGNSA. Trimming took off 8 bases at V and 0 bases at J, with 4 bases between the two ends. CDR3 amino acids: CASAVNTEAFF. Written as DNA, the CDR3 is TGTGCCAGCGCAGTGAACACTGAAGCTTTCTTT.